Listed below are T cell receptor beta chains from one sample, sequenced in a study of shared clonotypes between healthy human individuals. Method: immunoSEQ multiplex PCR; TCRdb's copy keeps in-frame clones and lacks some. The sample has millions of clones; about 95% are singletons. The sequencing sample was made of naive CD4+ T cells sorted from blood. The receptors were gathered from a man aged 18 to 29 in good health. The CDR3 runs from the conserved cysteine through the conserved F or W. D genes are given only for firm matches.

d_gene	v_gene	j_gene	CDR3nt	CDR3aa
TRBD2	TRBV6-5	TRBJ2-1	TGTGCCAGCAGTTACGCTAGCGGGAGGGCCTTCAATGAGCAGTTCTTC	CASSYASGRAFNEQFF
NA	TRBV30	TRBJ2-7	TGTGCCTGGAATTTACCCCCGAGTTCCTACGAGCAGTACTTC	CAWNLPPSSYEQYF
TRBD1	TRBV5-6	TRBJ1-2	TGTGCCAGCAGCTTCGACAGGGCCTATGGCTACACCTTC	CASSFDRAYGYTF
TRBD1	TRBV29-1	TRBJ1-1	TGCAGCGTTGAATTCTCCGGGACAGGGTTAATGAACACTGAAGCTTTCTTT	CSVEFSGTGLMNTEAFF
TRBD2	TRBV19	TRBJ2-7	TGTGCCAGTAGTCCTCGAGCGGGAGGGTCCTACGAGCAGTACTTC	CASSPRAGGSYEQYF
NA	TRBV6-6	TRBJ1-6	TGTGCCAGCAGTTACGAGGGGATCTATAATTCACCCCTCCACTTT	CASSYEGIYNSPLHF
TRBD1	TRBV5-4	TRBJ2-3	TGTGCCAGCTGGGGGACAGGGCATGCAGATACGCAGTATTTT	CASWGTGHADTQYF
NA	TRBV7-8	TRBJ1-2	TGTGCCAGCAGCTACGAGGGAAGCTTTGACAACACCTTC	CASSYEGSFDNTF
NA	TRBV5-4	TRBJ1-5	TGTGCCAGCAGCTTAGGCGTCACAGATACGCAGCATTTT	CASSLGVTDTQHF
NA	TRBV30	TRBJ2-7	TGTGCCTGGAGGGACGACCCCTACGAGCAGTACTTC	CAWRDDPYEQYF
NA	TRBV10-3	TRBJ1-5	TGTGCCATCAGTGCGATCCTATCAACCTCATATAGCAATCAGCCCCAGCATTTT	CAISAILSTSYSNQPQHF
NA	TRBV7-2	TRBJ2-7	TGTGCCAGCAGCTTAGTGGTAGGGCCGCGTTCCGAGCAGTACTTC	CASSLVVGPRSEQYF